This TCR beta chain appears in the sequencing data of a study of cytomegalovirus exposure and HLA in healthy donors. The PCR was carried out with 60 Vbeta primers and 13 Jbeta primers. The assay was immunoSEQ multiplex PCR, and TCRdb's table has in-frame clones only and misses some. The table includes roughly 150,000 clones, 75% to 80% detected once. In its sample, this clone was seen a few times. Its antigen remains unidentified. Study-level results: Later on, an analysis showed TCR association rates differing by HLA locus, with DRB1 the most and HLA-C the fewest. An analysis that was carried out later associated approximately 15,000 TCR beta sequences with HLA alleles at 0.05 false discovery rate. Later analysis identified several of the most significant clusters that appeared linked to common viral pathogens.

Germline V gives CDR1 SGHRS, CDR2 YFSETQ. Trimming at V came to 2 bases and at J to 3 bases, leaving 4 bases not matched to a gene. This CDR3 has 15 residues. The receptor comes from a woman in her twenties or thirties in good health and CMV-seronegative. The sequenced material came from PBMCs. The chain combines TRBV5-1 with TRBJ2-1, with TRBD2 identical over 8 bases. CDR3 sequence: CASSFDSGDYNEQFF. DNA for the CDR3: TGCGCCAGCAGCTTTGATAGCGGGGACTACAATGAGCAGTTCTTC.